These 19 T cell receptor beta chains were all obtained from the same sample, sequenced in a study of OX40 agonist ivuxolimab in advanced cancers. The library was produced with the immunoSEQ multiplex PCR assay. The source is immuneACCESS, and TCRdb retained only in-frame sequences with V and J called. Part of the clones is not carried over; for the studies checked, unresolved V genes explain less than half of this, and the remainder is unexplained. The sample table contains under 55,000 clones; only one count was recorded for approximately 92% of them. Around 25% of the sample is taken by the ten largest. The source material was CD4+ or CD8+ T cells sorted from blood, sampled in a trial of the OX40 agonist ivuxolimab. All receptors derive from an adult with an advanced solid tumor such as melanoma, head and neck, liver or kidney cancer.

The rearrangement joins TRBV9 to TRBJ2-3; D call uncertain. V was clipped by 3 bases and J by 2 bases, with 10 bases between them. This CDR3 spans 14 amino acids. The germline CDR1 and CDR2 sequences are SGDLS and YYNGEE. CDR3 residues: CASSGLSDTDTQYF. CDR3 nucleotides: TGTGCCAGCAGCGGACTCAGCGACACAGATACGCAGTATTTT.

A single count supports this clone. The chain employs TRBV5-1 and TRBJ2-1; TRBD2 matches 14 bases. This CDR3 spans 17 amino acids. Germline lookup yields CDR1 SGHRS and CDR2 YFSETQ. V trimming: 4 bases; J trimming: 4 bases; junction bases outside the gene matches: 7. The CDR3 is CASSPGTSGSLYNEQFF. The CDR3 region has the DNA TGCGCCAGCAGCCCGGGGACTAGCGGGAGTCTGTACAATGAGCAGTTCTTC.

The V call is TRBV7-2, the J call TRBJ2-1; 10 bases align to TRBD1. V lost 4 bases to trimming and J lost 2 bases; unmatched junction nucleotides: 2. The germline V gene encodes CDR1 SGHTA and CDR2 FQGNSA. The CDR3 consists of 15 residues. The DNA of the CDR3 is TGTGCCAGCAGCTGGGGACAGGGGCCCTACAATGAGCAGTTCTTC. It specifies CASSWGQGPYNEQFF.

The chain couples TRBV19 to TRBJ2-7; TRBD1 is a possible D gene (6 bases). Germline CDR1 reads LNHDA; CDR2 reads SQIVND (reference sequence). This CDR3 spans 15 amino acids. Between the trimmed V and J ends, which lost 5 bases and 5 bases, there was a span of 19 bases. The CDR3 sequence is CASSAPANRGNEQYF. Written as DNA, the CDR3 is TGTGCCAGTAGTGCCCCTGCGAATAGGGGGAACGAGCAGTACTTC.

This chain links TRBV9 with TRBJ2-2, with D possibly TRBD1 on 6 matching bases. The V gene lost 6 bases and the J gene lost 3 bases, with 9 bases spanning the gap. In germline, CDR1 is SGDLS, CDR2 YYNGEE. This CDR3 comprises 13 residues. Written as DNA, the CDR3 is TGTGCCAGCAATGCAGGGGACACCGGGGAGCTGTTTTTT. It is translated as CASNAGDTGELFF.

The V call is TRBV28, the J call TRBJ1-5, with D unresolved. CDR1 MDHEN and CDR2 SYDVKM come from the germline V gene. V lost 6 bases to trimming and J lost 6 bases, with 15 bases between them. The CDR3 is 14 amino acids. The chain's CDR3 is CASRSTAPIQPQHF. For the CDR3, the DNA is TGTGCCAGCAGATCGACGGCACCAATTCAGCCCCAGCATTTT.

This chain connects TRBV29-1 to TRBJ2-2; D not resolved. V lost 0 bases, J lost 4 bases, and 9 bases lay in between. Germline-derived CDR1 and CDR2 are SQVTM and ANQGSEA. The CDR3 is 14 residues long. The CDR3 is CSVEDPRSTGELFF. The CDR3 DNA sequence: TGCAGCGTTGAAGATCCCAGGAGCACCGGGGAGCTGTTTTTT.

In this sample, this clone turned up once. The J gene is TRBJ2-5, the V gene TRBV9, with 8 bases lining up with TRBD1. Trimming at V came to 4 bases and at J to 0 bases, leaving 11 bases not matched to a gene. The germline CDR1 and CDR2 sequences are SGDLS and YYNGEE. CDR3 length: 17 amino acids. For the CDR3, the DNA is TGTGCCAGCAGCACGACGGACAGGGCTTTTTACCAAGAGACCCAGTACTTC. It translates to CASSTTDRAFYQETQYF.

The chain carries TRBV19 and TRBJ2-1; TRBD2 agrees at 14 bases. There are 24 residues in the CDR3. Germline V gives CDR1 LNHDA, CDR2 SQIVND (reference sequence). Losses at the gene ends were 4 bases for V and 2 bases for J; bases not matched to a gene: 25. The CDR3, as DNA: TGTGCCAGTAGTAACCGACTCCTCGCAGGGATCCCGACTAGCGGGAGGGGAGCCTACAATGAGCAGTTCTTC. This translates into CASSNRLLAGIPTSGRGAYNEQFF.

The J gene is TRBJ1-1, the V gene TRBV6-5, with D maybe TRBD1 (5 bases). Trimming took 5 bases from V and 10 from J, leaving 17 bases between them. This CDR3 is 13 amino acids long. The germline gives CDR1 MNHEY, CDR2 SVGAGI. CDR3 DNA: TGTGCCAGCAGTGCCGGGCCAGGGTGGGGAGCTTTCTTT. Encoded protein: CASSAGPGWGAFF.

The chain carries TRBV28 and TRBJ2-7; TRBD2 agrees at 9 bases. With 6 bases clipped from V and 4 bases from J, the junction kept 1 base outside the gene matches. CDR1 is MDHEN, CDR2 SYDVKM, per germline. The CDR3 runs 12 residues. The CDR3 reads CASRAGGYEQYF. The CDR3 coding sequence is TGTGCCAGCAGAGCGGGAGGTTACGAGCAGTACTTC.

The chain combines TRBV9 with TRBJ2-5; tentatively, D is TRBD1 or TRBD2 (5 bases each). V was cut by 0 bases and J by 1 base, with 7 bases left in between. The length of the CDR3 is 14 residues. Germline loops: CDR1 SGDLS, CDR2 YYNGEE. The CDR3 coding sequence is TGTGCCAGCAGCGTAGCAGGGACCCAAGAGACCCAGTACTTC. Translated: CASSVAGTQETQYF.

The V gene is TRBV2, the J gene TRBJ2-1, with 8 nucleotides matching TRBD2. CDR1 and CDR2 from the germline V gene are SNHLY and FYNNEI. J gave up 7 bases and V 0 bases, and 11 bases lay outside the gene matches. There are 17 residues in the CDR3. CDR3 residues: CASSEALTGTRSNEQFF. In DNA, the CDR3 is TGTGCCAGCAGTGAAGCGCTCACCGGGACTAGATCTAATGAGCAGTTCTTC.

This chain joins TRBV15 and TRBJ2-5; TRBD2 matches 16 bases. After removal of 4 bases from V and 5 bases from J, the junction contained 4 bases not matched to a gene. Germline V lookup: CDR1 LNHNV, CDR2 YYDKDF (reference sequence). The CDR3 consists of 16 residues. The CDR3 here is CATSTGTSGRVETQYF. DNA of the CDR3: TGTGCCACCAGCACCGGGACTAGCGGGAGGGTTGAGACCCAGTACTTC.

The chain links TRBV5-8 to TRBJ1-5, with 10 bases aligning to TRBD1. J lost 4 bases, V lost 5 bases, and 6 bases had no gene match. The CDR3 has 15 residues. Germline CDR1 SGHTS, CDR2 YDEGEE. Here the CDR3 reads CASRSGQGINQPQHF. CDR3 sequence (DNA): TGTGCCAGCAGATCGGGACAGGGGATTAATCAGCCCCAGCATTTT.

This chain connects TRBV6-6 to TRBJ1-5; D is uncertain. The CDR3 runs to 15 residues. Germline assignment: CDR1 MNHNY and CDR2 SVGAGI (reference sequence). V was pared by 5 bases and J by 0 bases, with 11 bases between. CDR3 loop: CASSLWTGSNQPQHF. In DNA, the CDR3 is TGTGCCAGCAGTCTCTGGACGGGTAGCAATCAGCCCCAGCATTTT.

This chain uses TRBV5-6 with TRBJ1-1; no firm D call. V lost 3 bases to trimming and J lost 5 bases, with 8 bases between them. This CDR3 has 12 residues. CDR1 SGHDT and CDR2 YYEEEE come from the germline V gene. The CDR3: CASSWTQTEAFF. The DNA for the CDR3 is TGTGCCAGCAGCTGGACTCAGACTGAAGCTTTCTTT.

This clone came up once. This rearrangement joins TRBV19 to TRBJ2-7; tentative D call: TRBD2 (5 bases). This CDR3 has 15 residues. The V end lost 7 bases, the J end lost 0 bases, and 16 bases lay between the germline ends. Germline CDR1 is LNHDA and CDR2 is SQIVND (reference sequence). CDR3 coding DNA: TGTGCCAGTACCCCAGGAGGCGGCTCCTCCTACGAGCAGTACTTC. This sequence encodes CASTPGGGSSYEQYF.

The CDR3 region is CASSPSLGWDSGNTIYF. The CDR3 region has the DNA TGCGCCAGCAGCCCTTCCCTAGGGTGGGACTCTGGAAACACCATATATTTT. The V gene is TRBV4-3, the J gene TRBJ1-3; D not resolved. Trimming shortened V by 4 bases and J by 0 bases, and 16 bases separated the two germline ends. This CDR3 contains 17 residues. Germline CDR1 is LGHNA and CDR2 is YSLEER.